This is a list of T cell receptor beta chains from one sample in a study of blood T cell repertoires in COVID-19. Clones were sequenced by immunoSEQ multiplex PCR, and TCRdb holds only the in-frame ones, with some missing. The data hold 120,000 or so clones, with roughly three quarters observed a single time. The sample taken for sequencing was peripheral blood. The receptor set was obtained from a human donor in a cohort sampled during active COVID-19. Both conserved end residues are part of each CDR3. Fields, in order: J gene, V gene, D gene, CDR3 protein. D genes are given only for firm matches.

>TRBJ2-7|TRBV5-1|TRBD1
CASSPWDRATYEQYF
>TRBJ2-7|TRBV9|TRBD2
CASSVLPSGRSDEQYF
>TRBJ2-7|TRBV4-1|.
CASSGLESDRAYEQYF
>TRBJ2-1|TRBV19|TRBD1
CASSSPRTGGLNEQFF
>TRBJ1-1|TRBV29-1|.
CSVEGGTEAFF
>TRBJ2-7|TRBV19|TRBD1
CASSPGTANTYEQYF
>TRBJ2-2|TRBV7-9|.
CASSFQVTPNTGELFF
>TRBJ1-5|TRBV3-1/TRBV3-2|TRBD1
CASSQEGRAGGSNNQPQHF
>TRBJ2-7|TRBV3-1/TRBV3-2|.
CASTPGGTDPYEQYF
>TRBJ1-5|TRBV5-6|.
CASSYGQTSNQPQHF
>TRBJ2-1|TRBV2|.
CASNLRTYNEQFF
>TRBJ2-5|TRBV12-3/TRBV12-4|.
CASSSGPLETQYF
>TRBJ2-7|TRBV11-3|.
CASNNRDNYEQYF
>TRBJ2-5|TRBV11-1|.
CASSFELSETQYF
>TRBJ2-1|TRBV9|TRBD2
CASNPSGSTYNEQFF
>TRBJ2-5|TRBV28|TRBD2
CASSLRLAGGETQYF
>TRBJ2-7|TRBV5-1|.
CASSGGNYEQYF
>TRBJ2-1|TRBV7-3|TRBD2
CASSLTSGEGYNEQFF
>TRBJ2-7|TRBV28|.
CASRAASASYEQYF
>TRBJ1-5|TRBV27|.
CASSRVPRSNQPQHF
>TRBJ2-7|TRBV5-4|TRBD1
CASSFGTGIYEQYF
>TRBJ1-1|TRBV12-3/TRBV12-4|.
CASSFPFTEAFF
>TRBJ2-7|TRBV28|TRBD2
CASSITSGSLSEQYF
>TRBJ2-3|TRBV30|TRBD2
CAWQAGTTDTQYF
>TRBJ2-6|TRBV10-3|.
CAISESGPSGANVLTF
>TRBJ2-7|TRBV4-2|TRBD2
CASSHTGTSGYEQYF
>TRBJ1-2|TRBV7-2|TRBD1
CASSVTGTGLYGYTF
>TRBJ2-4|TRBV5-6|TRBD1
CASSFSYRGGDIQYF
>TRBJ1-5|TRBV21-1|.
CASSRGGRVVVQPQHF
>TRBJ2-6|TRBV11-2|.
CASSFRGYKVSGANVLTF
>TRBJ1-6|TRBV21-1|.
CASSKVAGGRSPLHF
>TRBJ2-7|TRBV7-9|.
CASSLGGNGDYEQYF
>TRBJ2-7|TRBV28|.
CASSLLRGEQYF
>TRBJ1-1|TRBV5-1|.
CASTETPGEAFF
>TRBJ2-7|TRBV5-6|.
CASSPGWQGNSYEQYF
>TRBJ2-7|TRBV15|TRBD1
CATSIRGPGEQYF
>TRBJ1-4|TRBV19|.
CASSPRSGLTNEKLFF
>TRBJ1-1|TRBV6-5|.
CASTHHWEGTEAFF
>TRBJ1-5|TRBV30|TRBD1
CAWSTRGLNQPQHF
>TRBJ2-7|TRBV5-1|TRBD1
CASSWDRAYEQYF
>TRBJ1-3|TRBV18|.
CASSLGQGPDTIYF